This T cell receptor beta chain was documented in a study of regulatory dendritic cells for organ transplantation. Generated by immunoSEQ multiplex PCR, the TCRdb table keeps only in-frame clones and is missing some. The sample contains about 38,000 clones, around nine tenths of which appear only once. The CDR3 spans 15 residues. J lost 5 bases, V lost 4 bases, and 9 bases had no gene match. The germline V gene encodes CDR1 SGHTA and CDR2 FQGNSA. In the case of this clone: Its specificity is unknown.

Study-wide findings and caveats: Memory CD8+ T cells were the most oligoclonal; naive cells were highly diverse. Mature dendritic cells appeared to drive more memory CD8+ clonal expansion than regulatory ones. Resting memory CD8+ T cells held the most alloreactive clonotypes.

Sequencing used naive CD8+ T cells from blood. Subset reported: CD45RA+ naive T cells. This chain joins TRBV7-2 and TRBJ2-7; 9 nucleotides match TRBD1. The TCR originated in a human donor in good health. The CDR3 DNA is TGTGCCAGCAGCTCAGGACAGGGGTTGATCGACGAGCAGTACTTC. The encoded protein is CASSSGQGLIDEQYF.